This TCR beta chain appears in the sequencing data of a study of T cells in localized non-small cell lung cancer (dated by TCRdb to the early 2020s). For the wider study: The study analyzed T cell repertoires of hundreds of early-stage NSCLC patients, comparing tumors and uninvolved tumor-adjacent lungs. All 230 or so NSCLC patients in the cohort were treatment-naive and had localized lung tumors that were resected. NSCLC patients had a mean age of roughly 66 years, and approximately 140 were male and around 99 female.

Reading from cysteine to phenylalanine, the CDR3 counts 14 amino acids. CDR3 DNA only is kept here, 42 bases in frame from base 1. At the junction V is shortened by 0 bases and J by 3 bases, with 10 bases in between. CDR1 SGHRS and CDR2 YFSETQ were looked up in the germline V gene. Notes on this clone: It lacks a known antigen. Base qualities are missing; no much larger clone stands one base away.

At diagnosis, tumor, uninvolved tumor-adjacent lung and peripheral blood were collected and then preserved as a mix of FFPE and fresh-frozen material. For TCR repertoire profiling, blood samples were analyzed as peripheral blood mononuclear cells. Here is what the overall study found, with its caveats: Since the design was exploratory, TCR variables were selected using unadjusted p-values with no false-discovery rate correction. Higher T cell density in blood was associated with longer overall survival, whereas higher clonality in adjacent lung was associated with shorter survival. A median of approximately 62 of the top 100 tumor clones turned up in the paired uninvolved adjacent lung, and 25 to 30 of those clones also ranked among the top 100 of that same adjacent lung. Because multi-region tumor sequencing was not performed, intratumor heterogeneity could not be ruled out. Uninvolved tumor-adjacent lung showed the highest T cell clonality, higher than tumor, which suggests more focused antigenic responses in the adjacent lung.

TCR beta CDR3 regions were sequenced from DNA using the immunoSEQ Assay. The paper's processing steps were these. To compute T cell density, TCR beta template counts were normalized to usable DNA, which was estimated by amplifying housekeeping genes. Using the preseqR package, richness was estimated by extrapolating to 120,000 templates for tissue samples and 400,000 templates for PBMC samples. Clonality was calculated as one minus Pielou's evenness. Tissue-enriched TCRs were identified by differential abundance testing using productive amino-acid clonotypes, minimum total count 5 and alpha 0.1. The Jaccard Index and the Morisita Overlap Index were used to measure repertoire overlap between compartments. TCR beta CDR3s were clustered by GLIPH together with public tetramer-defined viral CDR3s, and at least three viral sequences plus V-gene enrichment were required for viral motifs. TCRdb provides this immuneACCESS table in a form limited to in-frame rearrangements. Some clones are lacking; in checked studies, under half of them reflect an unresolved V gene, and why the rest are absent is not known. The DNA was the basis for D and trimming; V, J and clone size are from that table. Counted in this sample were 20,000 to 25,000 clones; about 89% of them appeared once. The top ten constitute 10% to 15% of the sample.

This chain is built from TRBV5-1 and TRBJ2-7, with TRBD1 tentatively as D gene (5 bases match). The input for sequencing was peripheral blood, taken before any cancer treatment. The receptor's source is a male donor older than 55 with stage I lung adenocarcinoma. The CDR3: CASSLETVGYEQYF. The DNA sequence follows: TGCGCCAGCAGCTTGGAGACAGTAGGCTACGAGCAGTACTTC.